This entry features one TCR beta chain sequence. Between the trimmed V and J ends, which lost 10 bases and 0 bases, there was a span of 19 bases. The CDR3 runs to 16 residues. Germline V gene data show CDR1 as ENHRY and CDR2 as SYGVKD. This specimen comes from a study of cytomegalovirus exposure and HLA in healthy donors. The PCR made use of 60 Vbeta and 13 Jbeta primers. Clones were sequenced by immunoSEQ multiplex PCR, and TCRdb holds only the in-frame ones, with some missing. The sample data list approximately 110,000 clones. The TCR comes from a young man in good health and CMV-seronegative. The chain links TRBV10-3 to TRBJ1-5, with D perhaps matching TRBD1 (5 bases). Sequenced material: PBMCs. The DNA of the CDR3 is TGTGCCACAGACAGCGAAATGGGGTTTAGCAATCAGCCCCAGCATTTT. Residues: CATDSEMGFSNQPQHF.